This T cell receptor (beta chain) derives from a study of cytomegalovirus exposure and HLA in healthy donors. Findings of the study overall: HLA-A and HLA-B allele assignments for most subjects were reportedly predicted accurately using TCR beta sequences. In a later analysis, a missense DCLRE1C variant was linked to TCR beta V- and J-gene trimming. For presence/absence analyses, sequencing depth was assumed to be roughly uniform across donors. Indistinguishable V segments, including TRBV6-2 and TRBV6-3, were excluded.

Germline CDR1 LNHDA, CDR2 SQIVND (reference sequence). The CDR3 has 14 residues. Trimming left V 3 bases short and J 6 bases short, with 14 bases between. Only one count was recorded for this clone. Its matching antigen is unknown. PCR involved 60 Vbeta and 13 Jbeta primers. TCRdb keeps only in-frame clones here, not all; method: immunoSEQ multiplex PCR. The sample lists about 270,000 clones, 75% to 90% seen once, with 3% to 4% in the top ten. J is TRBJ2-5 and V is TRBV19, with a weak D call TRBD2 (5 bases). This clonotype was sampled from a man between 35 and 55 years old in good health and CMV-seropositive. Source material: PBMCs. The CDR3, as DNA: TGTGCCAGTAGTATCGACCCGGAGGAACAGACCCAGTACTTC. The encoded protein is CASSIDPEEQTQYF.